This T cell receptor beta chain emerged from a study of blood T cells in healthy people across ages. CDR1 and CDR2 from the germline V gene are MDHEN and SYDVKM. CDR3 length: 14 residues. The V gene lost 6 bases and the J gene lost 1 base, with 12 bases spanning the gap. This clonotype has more than one count but fewer than ten. Together with a sample-barcoded 5' primer, a J-beta primer mix was included in a second PCR lasting roughly 6 to 12 cycles. Through a template-switch adaptor with 12 random nucleotides, each cDNA molecule received a tag. TCRdb re-called the 5' RACE reads through MiXCR, storing one row per CDR3 protein. The sample carries 450,000 to 650,000 distinct CDR3 sequences, about 25% recorded once. These same records also appear under a second study, on T cells of mothers and their children. That publication notes: The study recruited a few healthy Caucasian mothers and their six children as donors. The authors used all extracted RNA for cDNA synthesis, at roughly 1.5 ug per 15 ul.

The sequenced material came from blood. The clonotype was recovered from a boy aged 5 to 17 in good health. The rearrangement joins TRBV28 to TRBJ2-5, with D possibly TRBD2 on 5 matching bases. The CDR3 DNA reads TGTGCCAGCAGCTCAAGCGGTTCCCAAGAGACCCAGTACTTC. This sequence encodes CASSSSGSQETQYF.